This passage covers 10 T cell receptor beta chains from one sample sequenced in a study of spatial heterogeneity in lung cancer. Time point denoted: sample taken at primary tumor resection. In each case, whole RNA from tumor, nontumor lung or frozen PBMC was sequenced unsorted. TCRdb analysed the 5' RACE reads with MiXCR anew, one entry per CDR3 protein. Of roughly 11,000 distinct CDR3 sequences in the sample, roughly 3.7% were seen once. Sample: normal lung tissue next to the tumor, taken at surgery. The receptor set was obtained from a male donor with early-stage non-small cell lung cancer.

There are many counts of this clonotype. The library was built for alpha chains, so this beta chain is an off-target read and its size means little. This chain joins TRBV28 and TRBJ2-4; D possibly uses TRBD1 or TRBD2 (6 bases each). CDR1 is MDHEN, CDR2 SYDVKM, per germline. The ends were cut back, 4 bases at V and 1 base at J, with 29 bases in the middle. The CDR3 totals 21 residues. CDR3 bases: TGTGCCAGCAGTTCCCCACCAAGTGGCAGGGGAGGCCTTGGGGCCAAAAACATTCAGTACTTC. Its protein is CASSSPPSGRGGLGAKNIQYF.

The table lists this clonotype with many counts. This beta chain slipped into a library made for alpha chains as a stray read, so its size is not meaningful. The CDR3 DNA is TGTGCCAGCAGTTGGAGGGGGCATCCGGAGACCCAGTACTTC. Amino acid sequence: CASSWRGHPETQYF. The chain couples TRBV12-3 or TRBV12-4 to TRBJ2-5, with D perhaps matching TRBD1 (7 bases). Between the trimmed V and J ends, which lost 4 bases and 5 bases, there was a span of 14 bases. The CDR3 is 14 residues long.

By sample fraction, this clonotype is medium-sized. The size of this beta chain means little, since it is a stray read in a library made for alpha chains. The genes are TRBV6-5 and TRBJ1-2; tentative D call: TRBD1 (6 bases). Between the trimmed V and J ends, which lost 1 base and 7 bases, there was a span of 16 bases. Germline V gene data show CDR1 as MNHEY and CDR2 as SVGAGI. This CDR3 is built from 15 residues. Here the CDR3 DNA reads TGTGCCAGCAGTTACTTTGGGGGGCAGCAAGGTGGCTACACCTTC. It specifies CASSYFGGQQGGYTF.

In this sample, this clonotype is medium-sized. This beta chain is an off-target read within a library intended for alpha chains, so its frequency means little. The chain is built from TRBV20-1 and TRBJ1-4, with D unclear. The V end lost 1 base, the J end lost 3 bases, and 9 bases lay between the germline ends. Germline lookup yields CDR1 DFQATT and CDR2 SNEGSKA (reference sequence). The CDR3 runs 14 residues. The CDR3 reads CSARVYSANEKLFF. The CDR3 DNA reads TGCAGTGCTAGAGTGTACAGCGCTAATGAAAAACTGTTTTTT.

This clonotype ranks as medium-sized (0.01 to 0.1%). Little can be read into the size of this beta chain, an off-target read in a library designed for alpha chains. The chain combines TRBV24-1 with TRBJ1-4; D gene unclear. CDR3 length: 11 residues. With 5 bases removed from V and 6 bases from J, the gap between germline ends came to 3 bases. Germline V lookup: CDR1 KGHDR, CDR2 SFDVKD. The CDR3 is CATSADEKLFF. The CDR3, as DNA: TGTGCCACCAGTGCGGATGAAAAACTGTTTTTT.

This clonotype was found a few times. Since it is a stray read in a library aimed at alpha chains, this beta chain has a size that is not meaningful. The chain links TRBV12-3 or TRBV12-4 to TRBJ2-1; D possibly corresponds to TRBD2 (6 bases). This CDR3 region has 15 residues. The V gene lost 5 bases and the J gene lost 9 bases, with 20 bases spanning the gap. CDR3 sequence: CASSAPTVFSGEQFF. In DNA form, the CDR3 reads TGTGCCAGCAGTGCGCCGACAGTTTTTAGCGGTGAGCAGTTCTTC.

A few counts support this clonotype. This beta chain is a stray read from a library made for alpha chains; its abundance is not meaningful. J is TRBJ2-1 and V is TRBV5-1; TRBD1 is a possible D gene (5 bases). The V gene lost 3 bases and the J gene lost 10 bases, with 11 bases spanning the gap. Germline CDR1 is SGHRS and CDR2 is YFSETQ. The CDR3 loop spans 12 amino acids. As DNA, the CDR3 is TGCGCCAGCAGCTCGGACATCTTGGAGCAGTTCTTC. Translated: CASSSDILEQFF.

This clonotype was picked up a small number of times. This beta chain was picked up by a library intended for alpha chains and is off target, so its count carries little meaning. J is TRBJ1-6 and V is TRBV6-5, with D perhaps matching TRBD1 (5 bases). The CDR3 has 13 residues. In germline, CDR1 is MNHEY, CDR2 SVGAGI. The germline V and J ends were trimmed by 7 bases and 7 bases, with 11 bases remaining between them. The DNA for the CDR3 is TGTGCCAGCAAGGGCAGGGCGAATTCACCCCTCCACTTT. Its translation is CASKGRANSPLHF.

This clonotype was seen many times. This beta chain is a stray read from a library made for alpha chains; its abundance is not meaningful. The V and J genes are TRBV10-3 and TRBJ1-5; D might be TRBD1 (6 bases). Germline loops: CDR1 ENHRY, CDR2 SYGVKD. The CDR3 contains 15 residues. Trimming took off 6 bases at V and 4 bases at J, with 16 bases between the two ends. The CDR3 bases are TGTGCCATCAGGGCCGGGGCAGGGGATAATCAGCCCCAGCATTTT. This gives the protein CAIRAGAGDNQPQHF.

This clonotype is classed as medium-sized (0.01 to 0.1%). This beta chain is an off-target read within a library intended for alpha chains, so its frequency means little. V usage is TRBV2 and J usage is TRBJ1-5; no reliable D call. CDR1 and CDR2 from the germline V gene are SNHLY and FYNNEI. There are 12 residues in the CDR3. V was clipped by 1 base and J by 15 bases, with 13 bases between them. The CDR3: CASSEDGRHWHF. The DNA of the CDR3 is TGTGCCAGCAGTGAAGATGGCAGACATTGGCATTTT.